This TCR beta chain was obtained from a study of blood T cell repertoires in COVID-19. Study details: Sites in the United States, Italy and Spain provided acute and convalescent COVID-19 samples. In each case, the material was cDNA or gDNA derived from T cells, B-cell-depleted T cells, or PBMCs.

Some clones are missing from TCRdb's copy, which holds only in-frame ones; the method was immunoSEQ multiplex PCR. The table shows 220,000 or so clones, with 84% occurring only once. Sequencing used peripheral blood. This receptor was obtained from a woman aged 25 to 39 who had recovered from COVID-19.

CDR3 in amino acids: CASSLLSGGGTEAFF. CDR3 DNA sequence: TGTGCCAGCAGCTTGCTGTCGGGGGGAGGCACTGAAGCTTTCTTT. The chain couples TRBV5-4 to TRBJ1-1; a weak D match, TRBD1 (5 bases). V lost 1 base, J lost 4 bases, and 14 bases lay in between. Germline lookup yields CDR1 SGHNT and CDR2 YYREEE (reference sequence). This CDR3 contains 15 residues.